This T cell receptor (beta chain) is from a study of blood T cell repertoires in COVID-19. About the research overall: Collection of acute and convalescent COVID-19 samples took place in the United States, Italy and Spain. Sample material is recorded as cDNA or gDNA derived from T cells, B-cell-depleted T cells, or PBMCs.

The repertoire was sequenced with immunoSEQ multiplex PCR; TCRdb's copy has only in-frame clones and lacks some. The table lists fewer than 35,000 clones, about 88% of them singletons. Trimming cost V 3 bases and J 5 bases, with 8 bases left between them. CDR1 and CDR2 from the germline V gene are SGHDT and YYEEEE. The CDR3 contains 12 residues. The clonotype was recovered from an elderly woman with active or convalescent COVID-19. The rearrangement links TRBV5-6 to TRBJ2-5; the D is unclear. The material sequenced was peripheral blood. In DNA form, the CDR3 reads TGTGCCAGCAGCTCGATCTATGAGACCCAGTACTTC. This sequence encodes CASSSIYETQYF.